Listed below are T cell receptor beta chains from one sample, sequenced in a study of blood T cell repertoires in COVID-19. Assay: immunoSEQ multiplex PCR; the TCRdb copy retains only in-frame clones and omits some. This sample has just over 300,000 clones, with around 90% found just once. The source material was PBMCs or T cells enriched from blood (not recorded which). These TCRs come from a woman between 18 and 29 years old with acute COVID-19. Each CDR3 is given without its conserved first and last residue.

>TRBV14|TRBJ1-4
ASSQEGTGDEKLF
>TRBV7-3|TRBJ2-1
ASSPNSMRLAVNEQF
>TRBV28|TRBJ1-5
ASSKTGGNQPQH
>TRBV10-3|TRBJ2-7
AISESTGGYEQY
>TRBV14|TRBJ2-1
ASSTLTDSRLANEQF
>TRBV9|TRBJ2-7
ASSVAGTSRYEQY
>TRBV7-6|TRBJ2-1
ASSLVPSGNNEQF
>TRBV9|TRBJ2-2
ASSVMTGELF
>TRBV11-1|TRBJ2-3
ASSPRGDTQY
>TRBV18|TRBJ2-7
ASSPRPGSYEQY
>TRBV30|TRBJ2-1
AFKGLAGESSYNEQF
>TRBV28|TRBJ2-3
ASSLPLRWRVSTDTQY
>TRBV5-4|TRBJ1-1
ASSLYRGLNTEAF
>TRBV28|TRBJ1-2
ASTDRNYGYT
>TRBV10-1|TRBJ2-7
ASRGRMPPNPCEQY
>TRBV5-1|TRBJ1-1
ASSLDPGGGTEAF
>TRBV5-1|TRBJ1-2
ASSPGQGGTYNYGYT
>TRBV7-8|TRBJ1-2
ASSPGTGSPRLGGYT
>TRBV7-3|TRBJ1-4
ASSRDRRMEKLF
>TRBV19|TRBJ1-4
ASSIDRGAGWVEKLF
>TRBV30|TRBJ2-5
AWWGRETQY
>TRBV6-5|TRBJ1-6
ASNKGPDFNSPLH
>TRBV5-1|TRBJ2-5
ASSLALAGGSGETQY
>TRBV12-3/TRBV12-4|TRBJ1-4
ASSFGAYEKLF
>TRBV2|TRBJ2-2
ASSLERGTGELF
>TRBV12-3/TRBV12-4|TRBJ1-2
ASSHDRDGYT
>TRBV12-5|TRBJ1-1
ASGLINPGVTEAF
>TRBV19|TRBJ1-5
ASISGQSSNQPQH
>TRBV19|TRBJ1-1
ASSRGRMNTEAF
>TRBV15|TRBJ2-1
ATSRDRGGYNEQF
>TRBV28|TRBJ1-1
ASSYGQGGTEAF
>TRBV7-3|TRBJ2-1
ASSLGGTSYNEQF
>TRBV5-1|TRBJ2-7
ASSLGPAGGSYEQY
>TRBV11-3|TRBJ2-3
ASSPGTSGSADTQY
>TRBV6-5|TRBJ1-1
ASSSRGRGTEAF
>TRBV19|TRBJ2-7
ASSIPSLDAEQY
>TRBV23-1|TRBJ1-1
ASSHSDRARRNTEAF
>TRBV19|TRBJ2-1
ASSLNPSSYNEQF
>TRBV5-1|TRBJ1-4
ASSYTGPTNEKLF
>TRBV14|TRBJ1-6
ASSPADQGYNSPLH
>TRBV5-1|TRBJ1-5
ASSLGTESNQPQH
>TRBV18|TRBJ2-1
ASSRLLAGGSGGDEQF